One sample yielded the 17 T cell receptor beta chains listed below, sequenced in a study of T cells in Graves' hyperthyroidism and ophthalmopathy. There were TCR beta CDR3 regions amplified from RNA transcripts. First-round RT-PCR targeting the TCR CDR3 was performed with the HTBI primer set. One entry per CDR3 protein, called by TCRdb with MiXCR from the multiplex PCR reads. The data show 250,000 to 400,000 distinct CDR3 sequences, roughly 13% seen once. Sequenced: blood. These receptor sequences come from a woman aged 40 to 50 with Graves' ophthalmopathy.

This sequence joins TRBV14 and TRBJ1-2; D possibly corresponds to TRBD1 (6 bases). Germline CDR1 is SGHDN and CDR2 is FVKESK. This CDR3 comprises 14 residues. V was pared by 2 bases and J by 0 bases, with 7 bases between. CDR3 sequence reads: CASSQRGANYGYTF. CDR3 coding DNA: TGTGCCAGCAGCCAAAGGGGGGCTAACTATGGCTACACCTTC.

J is TRBJ2-1 and V is TRBV9; D not resolved. CDR1 is SGDLS, CDR2 YYNGEE, per germline. This CDR3 is built from 15 residues. V was pared by 0 bases and J by 15 bases, with 22 bases between. The CDR3 DNA reads as TGTGCCAGCAGCGTAGGTCTATCGACCCTCCATTGGCTGTTCTTC. Its translation: CASSVGLSTLHWLFF.

The V gene is TRBV20-1, the J gene TRBJ1-3, with 10 bases fitting TRBD1. The J segment lost 3 bases and the V segment lost 0 bases, leaving 11 bases of the junction unmatched. The CDR3 loop spans 18 amino acids. Germline CDR1 reads DFQATT; CDR2 reads SNEGSKA (reference sequence). The CDR3 coding sequence is TGCAGTGCTAGAGATGCGTGGGGGGACAGGGGAGATGGAAACACCATATATTTT. Amino acids: CSARDAWGDRGDGNTIYF.

At least ten counts were recorded for this clonotype. The CDR3 loop reads CASSLLAGSYEQYF. CDR3 nucleotides: TGTGCCAGCTCCCTGCTAGCGGGAAGCTACGAGCAGTACTTC. V and J are TRBV11-2 and TRBJ2-7; TRBD2 agrees at 9 bases. Unmatched junction bases numbered 8, after V lost 8 bases and J lost 3 bases. Germline V gives CDR1 SGHAT, CDR2 FQNNGV. The CDR3 sequence is 14 residues long. Drawing the rest from reference TRBV11-2 and TRBJ2-7, the complete variable domain is EAGVAQSPRYKIIEKRQSVAFWCNPISGHATLYWYQQILGQGPKLLIQFQNNGVVDDSQLPKDRFSAERLKGVDSTLKIQPAKLEDSAVYLCASSLLAGSYEQYFGPGTRLTVT.

This clonotype occurred a few times. The rearrangement joins TRBV7-9 to TRBJ1-4, with a tentative D call TRBD1 (5 bases). The CDR3 is made up of 16 amino acids. Germline loops: CDR1 SEHNR, CDR2 FQNEAQ (reference sequence). Deletions cut 5 bases from V and 5 bases from J, with 18 bases between. CDR3 in amino acids: CASSDSRGGVNEKLFF. CDR3 coding DNA: TGTGCCAGCAGCGATAGTCGTGGAGGGGTAAATGAAAAACTGTTTTTT.

The rearrangement links TRBV4-1 to TRBJ1-5, with D hard to call. The CDR3 is 15 residues long. The V end lost 1 base, the J end lost 4 bases, and 11 bases lay between the germline ends. Germline CDR1 MGHRA, CDR2 YSYEKL. In nucleotides, the CDR3 is TGCGCCAGCAGCCAAGTTCACGAAAATAATCAGCCCCAGCATTTT. This encodes CASSQVHENNQPQHF.

This clonotype was observed a handful of times. The J gene is TRBJ2-2, the V gene TRBV11-2; 8 bases map to TRBD2. There are 16 residues in the CDR3. With 1 base clipped from V and 0 bases from J, the junction kept 1 base outside the gene matches. Germline values: CDR1 SGHAT, CDR2 FQNNGV. CDR3 region: CASSLAGGTNTGELFF. CDR3 sequence (DNA): TGTGCCAGCAGCTTAGCGGGGGGGACGAACACCGGGGAGCTGTTTTTT.

In this sample, this clonotype turned up many times. The chain has TRBV7-9 and TRBJ1-2, with TRBD1 as a possible D gene (5 bases). Trimming removed 0 bases at V and 8 bases at J, with 10 bases between. Germline CDR1 SEHNR, CDR2 FQNEAQ (reference sequence). This CDR3 comprises 13 residues. CDR3 DNA sequence: TGTGCCAGCAGCTTAGCCGGGACTGGGGGCTACACCTTC. It is translated as CASSLAGTGGYTF.

Ten or more counts support this clonotype. V and J are TRBV11-1 and TRBJ2-5; weak D call: TRBD1 (6 bases). CDR1 is SGHAT, CDR2 FQDESV, per germline (reference sequence). The CDR3 is made up of 16 amino acids. Trimming removed 1 base from V and 0 bases from J, with 12 bases in between. CDR3 DNA sequence: TGTGCCAGCAGCTTAGGGACAGCACCTGACCAAGAGACCCAGTACTTC. Residues: CASSLGTAPDQETQYF.

This clonotype was counted ten times or more. The rearrangement links TRBV6-5 to TRBJ2-1; 7 bases map to TRBD1. V lost 2 bases and J lost 0; bases outside the gene matches: 7. From germline, CDR1 is MNHEY and CDR2 SVGAGI. This CDR3 contains 17 residues. Here the CDR3 DNA reads TGTGCCAGCAGTTACACGGGACAGTTGAGCTCCTACAATGAGCAGTTCTTC. This translates into CASSYTGQLSSYNEQFF.

This chain uses TRBV7-2 with TRBJ1-2; 9 bases match TRBD1. V gave up 4 bases and J gave up 8 bases; unmatched junction bases: 11. Germline CDR1 reads SGHTA; CDR2 reads FQGNSA. The CDR3 has 15 amino acids. The CDR3 sequence: CASSSTLQGAGGYTF. In DNA form, the CDR3 reads TGTGCCAGCAGCTCTACCCTACAGGGGGCGGGGGGCTACACCTTC. The full variable domain, with the rest looked up from reference TRBV7-2 and TRBJ1-2, is GAGVSQSPSNKVTEKGKDVELRCDPISGHTALYWYRQSLGQGLEFLIYFQGNSAPDKSGLPSDRFSAERTGGSVSTLTIQRTQQEDSAVYLCASSSTLQGAGGYTFGSGTRLTVV.

As for this clonotype: A much larger clone sits a single nucleotide away, making a read error possible. The V and J genes are TRBV6-6 and TRBJ2-1; TRBD2 aligns across 10 bases. J gave up 7 bases and V 0 bases, and 6 bases lay outside the gene matches. Germline loops: CDR1 MNHNY, CDR2 SVGAGI (reference sequence). This CDR3 is 16 amino acids long. CDR3 loop: CASSYSSSGSLNEQFF. Here the CDR3 DNA reads TGTGCCAGCAGTTACTCGTCTAGCGGGAGTTTAAATGAGCAGTTCTTC.

This clonotype was counted ten times or more. The chain links TRBV6-1 to TRBJ1-1; TRBD1 matches at 8 bases. V lost 5 bases and J lost 1; bases outside the gene matches: 3. The CDR3 totals 14 residues. CDR1 is MNHNS and CDR2 is SASEGT in the germline V gene. CDR3 sequence (DNA): TGTGCCAGCAGTAACGGACAGGGGAACACTGAAGCTTTCTTT. This encodes CASSNGQGNTEAFF.

This clonotype was seen repeatedly, ten times or more. The chain has TRBV20-1 and TRBJ2-3, with TRBD1 as a possible D gene (6 bases). Germline V gene lookup returns CDR1 DFQATT and CDR2 SNEGSKA (reference sequence). This CDR3 spans 13 amino acids. Trimming cost V 4 bases and J 1 base, with 9 bases left between them. DNA for the CDR3: TGCAGTGCTAACCGACAGGGCACAGATACGCAGTATTTT. Protein sequence: CSANRQGTDTQYF.

The rearrangement joins TRBV6-6 to TRBJ2-1; no reliable D call. CDR1 MNHNY and CDR2 SVGAGI come from the germline V gene (reference sequence). With 0 bases removed from V and 11 bases from J, the gap between germline ends came to 11 bases. The CDR3 has 13 amino acids. The CDR3: CASSYSAGNQQFF. CDR3 nucleotides: TGTGCCAGCAGTTACTCGGCTGGAAACCAGCAGTTCTTC.

This clonotype was counted many times. This chain uses TRBV20-1 with TRBJ2-3; the D is unclear. The CDR3 totals 15 residues. Per the germline V gene, CDR1 is DFQATT and CDR2 is SNEGSKA (reference sequence). Trimming pared 2 bases from V and 2 bases from J, leaving 14 bases between. The CDR3 sequence: CSARTPTPHTDTQYF. For the CDR3, the DNA is TGCAGTGCTAGAACGCCAACCCCCCACACAGATACGCAGTATTTT.

The chain combines TRBV29-1 with TRBJ2-7; no definite D call. V was shortened by 4 bases and J by 0 bases, with 16 bases between the two germline ends. The germline gives CDR1 SQVTM, CDR2 ANQGSEA. The CDR3 has 15 amino acids. CDR3 nucleotides: TGCAGCGTTGTAAGTTATTGGGCCCTCTCCTACGAGCAGTACTTC. It encodes CSVVSYWALSYEQYF.